These 20 T cell receptor beta chains came from one sample sequenced in a study of response to subunit inactivated influenza vaccine. From the RT-PCR reads, TCRdb called clonotypes with MiXCR, one entry per CDR3 protein. The data hold fewer than 600,000 distinct CDR3 sequences, with approximately 6.9% observed a single time. Specimen: PBMCs from blood, collected 23 to 25 months after vaccination. All receptors come from a man aged 45-69 years who received an inactivated influenza vaccine.

The rearrangement uses TRBV12-3 or TRBV12-4 and TRBJ2-5; D is ambiguous. V was trimmed by 5 bases and J by 3 bases, leaving 10 bases between them. CDR3 length: 13 residues. Here the CDR3 DNA reads TGTGCCAGCAGTCTGTTGGTCGAAGAGACCCAGTACTTC. Translation gives CASSLLVEETQYF.

This clonotype was counted a few times. The V gene is TRBV20-1, the J gene TRBJ2-7; perhaps TRBD1 as D (6 bases). This CDR3 region has 14 residues. Trimming removed 3 bases at V and 0 bases at J, with 12 bases between. CDR1 and CDR2 from the germline V gene are DFQATT and SNEGSKA (reference sequence). The CDR3 protein is CSASPRGPSYEQYF. Written as DNA, the CDR3 is TGCAGTGCTAGTCCCAGGGGACCCTCCTACGAGCAGTACTTC.

This rearrangement joins TRBV3-1 to TRBJ2-1; 13 bases fit TRBD2. Germline CDR1 reads LGHDT; CDR2 reads YNNKEL (reference sequence). Losses at the gene ends were 3 bases for V and 5 bases for J; bases not matched to a gene: 10. The CDR3 length is 18 residues. The CDR3 loop is CASSHRTSGRAVHNEQFF. CDR3 nucleotides: TGTGCCAGCAGCCACAGAACTAGCGGGAGGGCTGTTCACAATGAGCAGTTCTTC.

At least ten counts were recorded for this clonotype. J is TRBJ1-5 and V is TRBV28, with no clear D. Germline V lookup: CDR1 MDHEN, CDR2 SYDVKM. Trimming shortened V by 1 base and J by 0 bases, and 22 bases separated the two germline ends. The CDR3 is 20 residues long. The CDR3 sequence is CASSLFPGRRSPYSNQPQHF. The DNA of the CDR3 is TGTGCCAGCAGTTTATTTCCTGGCAGGCGAAGTCCCTATAGCAATCAGCCCCAGCATTTT.

This clonotype has a count of ten or more. The chain combines TRBV3-1 with TRBJ2-5; D gene unclear. The CDR3 is 13 residues long. Trimming took off 4 bases at V and 7 bases at J, with 13 bases between the two ends. Germline lookup yields CDR1 LGHDT and CDR2 YNNKEL (reference sequence). CDR3 DNA: TGTGCCAGCAGCCCCACCGTCGATGGGACCCAGTACTTC. Its protein is CASSPTVDGTQYF.

At least ten counts were recorded for this clonotype. V usage is TRBV28 and J usage is TRBJ2-7; 7 nucleotides line up with TRBD1. This CDR3 contains 14 residues. Losses at the gene ends were 6 bases for V and 3 bases for J; bases not matched to a gene: 8. CDR1 is MDHEN and CDR2 is SYDVKM in the germline V gene. CDR3: CASRPTGAGYEQYF. CDR3 in DNA: TGTGCCAGCAGGCCTACAGGGGCCGGCTACGAGCAGTACTTC.

This clonotype was counted only a few times. The chain joins TRBV3-1 to TRBJ2-2; D ambiguous. Germline V gene lookup returns CDR1 LGHDT and CDR2 YNNKEL (reference sequence). V dropped 3 bases and J dropped 1 base, with 6 bases sitting between them. The CDR3 loop spans 14 amino acids. In DNA form, the CDR3 reads TGTGCCAGCAGCCAGAGAGTGAACACCGGGGAGCTGTTTTTT. Translation: CASSQRVNTGELFF.

This clonotype came up a few times. The V gene is TRBV20-1, the J gene TRBJ1-2; D is unclear. The germline CDR1 and CDR2 sequences are DFQATT and SNEGSKA (reference sequence). The CDR3 is 12 residues long. V gave up 3 bases and J gave up 8 bases, with 13 bases separating them. CDR3 DNA: TGCAGTGCTAGTCTGAACCTAGTGGGCTACACCTTC. This gives the protein CSASLNLVGYTF.

In its sample, this clonotype was seen a few times. The chain joins TRBV4-3 to TRBJ2-6; D not certain. The CDR3 is made up of 16 amino acids. Looked up from germline, CDR1 is LGHNA and CDR2 is YSLEER. Trimming stripped 4 bases from V and 0 bases from J, with 10 bases between. The CDR3 loop is CASSPQVDSGANVLTF. In DNA form, the CDR3 reads TGCGCCAGCAGCCCTCAAGTGGACTCTGGGGCCAACGTCCTGACTTTC.

This clonotype was seen ten or more times. This chain connects TRBV28 to TRBJ2-7, with D uncertain. CDR1 and CDR2 (germline): MDHEN, SYDVKM. CDR3 length: 12 amino acids. Trimming removed 4 bases from V and 5 bases from J, with 9 bases in between. The CDR3 DNA reads as TGTGCCAGCAGTTCCGGTTCGAACGAGCAGTACTTC. Translation: CASSSGSNEQYF.

The table lists this clonotype with many counts. This chain joins TRBV20-1 and TRBJ2-2; 9 nucleotides align to TRBD2. This CDR3 has 16 residues. The V and J ends lost 0 bases and 2 bases, in that order; junction bases with no gene match: 4. Germline lookup yields CDR1 DFQATT and CDR2 SNEGSKA (reference sequence). The CDR3 DNA reads TGCAGTGCTAGAGATAGGCTAGCGGGAAACACCGGGGAGCTGTTTTTT. Protein product: CSARDRLAGNTGELFF.

J is TRBJ2-5 and V is TRBV4-1, with a possible D match to TRBD2 (6 bases). The CDR3 is 14 residues long. CDR1 is MGHRA and CDR2 is YSYEKL in the germline V gene. The V and J ends lost 1 base and 3 bases respectively, with 9 bases between them. CDR3 loop: CASSQVAEEETQYF. CDR3 sequence (DNA): TGCGCCAGCAGCCAAGTAGCGGAGGAAGAGACCCAGTACTTC.

The chain uses TRBV28 and TRBJ1-6; a possible D gene is TRBD1 (6 bases). The CDR3 sequence is 13 residues long. Germline CDR1 MDHEN, CDR2 SYDVKM. The CDR3 nucleotides read TGTGCTGGGATGACAGGAATTAATTCACCCCTCCACTTT. Protein: CAGMTGINSPLHF.

There are a few counts of this clonotype. The chain carries TRBV4-1 and TRBJ2-7; no clear D gene. Germline V gene data show CDR1 as MGHRA and CDR2 as YSYEKL. The V end lost 1 base, the J end lost 2 bases, and 18 bases lay between the germline ends. There are 17 residues in the CDR3. CDR3 sequence (DNA): TGCGCCAGCAGCCAAGCCTGGACGTCAGAAACCCCCTACGAGCAGTACTTC. As protein: CASSQAWTSETPYEQYF.

This clonotype has more than one count but fewer than ten. The chain joins TRBV9 to TRBJ2-1; 10 nucleotides align to TRBD2. After removal of 6 bases from V and 5 bases from J, the junction contained 11 bases not matched to a gene. The CDR3 totals 16 residues. The germline CDR1 and CDR2 sequences are SGDLS and YYNGEE. The CDR3, as DNA: TGTGCCAGCACCCGAGAGCGGGAGGGCCTTAACAATGAGCAGTTCTTC. Translated: CASTREREGLNNEQFF.

This rearrangement joins TRBV3-1 to TRBJ2-5; 10 bases align to TRBD1. V trimming: 5 bases; J trimming: 4 bases; junction bases outside the gene matches: 4. The CDR3 sequence is 14 residues long. In germline, CDR1 is LGHDT, CDR2 YNNKEL (reference sequence). The CDR3, as DNA: TGTGCCAGCAGCGGACAGGGGGGTTCAGAGACCCAGTACTTC. It codes for CASSGQGGSETQYF.

In this sample, this clonotype turned up many times. This rearrangement joins TRBV3-1 to TRBJ2-7; 9 bases line up with TRBD2. The CDR3 runs 16 residues. Trimming at V came to 2 bases and at J to 9 bases, leaving 14 bases not matched to a gene. Per germline, CDR1 LGHDT and CDR2 YNNKEL (reference sequence). CDR3 region: CASSQIGLAIPTLQYF. The CDR3 DNA reads TGTGCCAGCAGCCAAATTGGACTAGCGATCCCTACACTGCAGTACTTC.

This clonotype was seen repeatedly, ten times or more. This chain joins TRBV27 and TRBJ2-7; TRBD1 matches at 8 bases. V trimming: 0 bases; J trimming: 3 bases; junction bases outside the gene matches: 4. CDR1 is MNHEY and CDR2 is SMNVEV in the germline V gene (reference sequence). The CDR3 length is 15 residues. The CDR3 loop reads CASSLSGTGGYEQYF. In DNA form, the CDR3 reads TGTGCCAGCAGTTTATCCGGGACAGGTGGCTACGAGCAGTACTTC.

The table lists this clonotype with a few counts. The rearrangement joins TRBV12-3 or TRBV12-4 to TRBJ1-2; D uncertain. Trimming removed 6 bases at V and 7 bases at J, with 18 bases between. The CDR3 is made up of 14 amino acids. CDR3 in DNA: TGTGCCAGCAGCCCTGTAGCGCGAGGTGGTGGCTACACCTTC. This sequence encodes CASSPVARGGGYTF.

The rearrangement links TRBV5-6 to TRBJ1-5; possibly TRBD1 for D (6 bases). Trimming removed 4 bases at V and 7 bases at J, with 15 bases between. The CDR3 covers 14 residues. Germline CDR1 reads SGHDT; CDR2 reads YYEEEE. CDR3 DNA: TGTGCCAGCAGCCGACAGGCGCTAGGACAGCCCCAGCATTTT. This sequence encodes CASSRQALGQPQHF.